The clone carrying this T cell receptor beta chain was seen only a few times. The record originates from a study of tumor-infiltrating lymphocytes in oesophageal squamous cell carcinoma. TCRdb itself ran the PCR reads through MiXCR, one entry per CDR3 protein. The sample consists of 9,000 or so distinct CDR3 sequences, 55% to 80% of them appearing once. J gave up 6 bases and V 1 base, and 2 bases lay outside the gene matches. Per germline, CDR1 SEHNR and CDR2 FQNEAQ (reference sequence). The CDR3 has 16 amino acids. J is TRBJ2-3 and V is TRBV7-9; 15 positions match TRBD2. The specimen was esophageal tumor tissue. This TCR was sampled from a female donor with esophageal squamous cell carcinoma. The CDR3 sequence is CASSLVGLAGGDTQYF. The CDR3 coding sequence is TGTGCCAGCAGCTTAGTGGGACTAGCGGGAGGTGATACGCAGTATTTT.